This entry features one T cell receptor beta chain sequence. The data were obtained in a study of control samples from healthy donors and cancer patients. Generated by immunoSEQ multiplex PCR, the TCRdb table keeps only in-frame clones and is missing some. The profile covers about 170,000 clones, with around 88% appearing a single time and about 5.3% taken by the ten largest. The germline V gene encodes CDR1 LNHNV and CDR2 YYDKDF (reference sequence). Deletions cut 4 bases from V and 0 bases from J, with 11 bases between. There are 15 residues in the CDR3. Sequences were obtained from blood. The chain has TRBV15 and TRBJ2-3, with D possibly being TRBD1 (5 bases). This receptor was taken from a woman aged 25 to 39 in good health. The DNA for the CDR3 is TGTGCCACCAGCATCAACAGGTTTAGCACAGATACGCAGTATTTT. Translating it yields CATSINRFSTDTQYF.